The rows below give T cell receptor beta chains drawn from one sample of a study of blood T cell repertoires in COVID-19. Profiling relied on immunoSEQ multiplex PCR, and the TCRdb table lists in-frame clones only, not all of them. The table shows about 380,000 clones, with approximately 90% occurring only once. The specimen sequenced was PBMCs or T cells enriched from blood (not recorded which). Every receptor here comes from a woman under 30 who had recovered from COVID-19. Each CDR3 is given with its conserved first and last residue. Each record gives: V gene, D gene, clone size, J gene, CDR3 length, CDR3 protein, CDR3 DNA. A D gene is named only where the DNA matches it firmly. The size entry is marked missing in some rows and otherwise reads once, few, many or a size class.

TRBV2,.,.,TRBJ2-7,15,CASSEGAGVSYEQYF,TGTGCCAGCAGTGAAGGGGCAGGGGTCTCCTACGAGCAGTACTTC
TRBV6-1,TRBD2,.,TRBJ2-7,17,CASSEALQRGDPYEQYF,TGTGCCAGCAGTGAAGCGCTTCAGCGGGGGGACCCCTACGAGCAGTACTTC
TRBV30,.,.,TRBJ1-1,15,CAWSVEVKMNTEAFF,TGTGCCTGGAGTGTAGAGGTGAAAATGAACACTGAAGCTTTCTTT
TRBV12-3/TRBV12-4,.,.,TRBJ1-1,12,CASSRATDEAFF,TGTGCCAGCAGCAGGGCTACAGATGAAGCTTTCTTT
TRBV7-9,TRBD1,.,TRBJ1-1,15,CASSLRDREGTEAFF,TGTGCCAGCAGCTTAAGGGACAGGGAAGGGACTGAAGCTTTCTTT
TRBV6-5,TRBD2,few,TRBJ2-1,16,CASSYRRGALYNEQFF,TGTGCCAGCAGTTACAGGCGGGGGGCATTATACAATGAGCAGTTCTTC
TRBV5-1,.,.,TRBJ1-2,14,CASSSDGTSYGYTF,TGCGCCAGCAGCTCAGACGGGACAAGCTATGGCTACACCTTC
TRBV28,.,.,TRBJ2-2,14,CASSPGVGTGELFF,TGTGCCAGCAGTCCAGGGGTAGGCACCGGGGAGCTGTTTTTT
TRBV11-2,.,.,TRBJ2-3,14,CASSFAGTWDTQYF,TGTGCCAGCAGCTTTGCGGGTACCTGGGATACGCAGTATTTT
TRBV11-3,TRBD1,.,TRBJ2-3,15,CASSSRDRAPDTQYF,TGTGCCAGCAGTTCACGGGACAGGGCCCCAGATACGCAGTATTTT
TRBV30,.,.,TRBJ1-2,13,CAWSVRGAGGYTF,TGTGCCTGGAGTGTACGGGGGGCTGGCGGCTACACCTTC
TRBV6-5,.,few,TRBJ1-2,15,CASSYSSQGYYGYTF,TGTGCCAGCAGTTACTCTTCGCAGGGTTACTATGGCTACACCTTC
TRBV6-5,TRBD2,.,TRBJ2-5,16,CASSSYGAGTQETQYF,TGTGCCAGCAGTTCCTATGGAGCGGGAACACAAGAGACCCAGTACTTC
TRBV7-2,.,once,TRBJ1-5,14,CASSLTPGDQPQHF,TGTGCCAGCAGCTTAACGCCGGGGGATCAGCCCCAGCATTTT
TRBV30,TRBD1,.,TRBJ2-7,13,CAWSAGTGYEQYF,TGTGCCTGGAGTGCCGGGACAGGGTACGAGCAGTACTTC
TRBV5-1,.,few,TRBJ1-5,15,CASSSDGVRGQPQHF,TGCGCCAGCAGCTCGGACGGGGTTCGCGGTCAGCCCCAGCATTTT
TRBV12-3/TRBV12-4,TRBD1,.,TRBJ1-1,13,CASSLGTGGMAFF,TGTGCCAGCAGTTTGGGGACAGGGGGCATGGCTTTCTTT
TRBV4-3,TRBD1,.,TRBJ1-2,14,CASSPGQDGSGYTF,TGCGCCAGCAGCCCGGGACAGGACGGCTCGGGCTACACCTTC